Presented here are 3 T cell receptor beta chains from one specimen sequenced in a study of blood T cell repertoires in COVID-19. Profiled with immunoSEQ multiplex PCR; TCRdb holds only in-frame clones, not every one. The sample has around 200,000 clones, about 86% seen once. The sequenced sample consisted of peripheral blood. Receptors originate from an older man with active or convalescent COVID-19.

Written as DNA, the CDR3 is TGTGCCAGCAGCCCCCTGGGACAGGGGGGTAATGAGCAGTTCTTC. It codes for CASSPLGQGGNEQFF. The chain uses TRBV11-2 and TRBJ2-1; 11 bases are shared with TRBD1. The CDR3 is 15 amino acids. Per germline, CDR1 SGHAT and CDR2 FQNNGV. Losses at the gene ends were 5 bases for V and 7 bases for J; bases not matched to a gene: 7.

This clone came up a few times. The chain employs TRBV6-5 and TRBJ1-5; TRBD1 might be the D (5 bases). From germline, CDR1 is MNHEY and CDR2 SVGAGI. The V end lost 2 bases, the J end lost 5 bases, and 10 bases lay between the germline ends. CDR3 length equals 14 residues. CDR3 nucleotides: TGTGCCAGCAGTTACACCCAGGGCTATCAGCCCCAGCATTTT. Its protein product is CASSYTQGYQPQHF.

This clone showed up just once. The chain combines TRBV30 with TRBJ1-6; TRBD1 matches at 7 bases. J gave up 1 base and V 7 bases, and 7 bases lay outside the gene matches. The CDR3 extends over 15 amino acids. From germline, CDR1 is GTSNPN and CDR2 SVGIG (reference sequence). CDR3 in amino acids: CASSTGLSYNSPLHF. CDR3 DNA sequence: TGTGCCTCATCGACAGGGTTATCCTATAATTCACCCCTCCACTTT.